This TCR beta chain was sequenced during a study of cytomegalovirus exposure and HLA in healthy donors. General study points: Of the V segments, some could not be distinguished, including TRBV6-2 and TRBV6-3, and were excluded.

Looked up from germline, CDR1 is SGHTA and CDR2 is FQGNSA. The CDR3 has 13 residues. V shed 3 bases and J shed 4 bases, with 10 bases lying between them. The primer mix had 60 Vbeta and 13 Jbeta primers. Method: immunoSEQ multiplex PCR; TCRdb's copy keeps in-frame clones and lacks some. The sample records 130,000 or so clones, over 70% being singletons. Comment on this clone: The antigen is unknown.

The receptor was derived from a middle-aged woman in good health and CMV-seropositive. The material sequenced was PBMCs. The chain employs TRBV7-2 and TRBJ2-7; TRBD1 is a possible D gene (6 bases). The DNA for the CDR3 is TGTGCCAGCAGCTTGGGACATTCATACGAGCAGTACTTC. This codes for CASSLGHSYEQYF.